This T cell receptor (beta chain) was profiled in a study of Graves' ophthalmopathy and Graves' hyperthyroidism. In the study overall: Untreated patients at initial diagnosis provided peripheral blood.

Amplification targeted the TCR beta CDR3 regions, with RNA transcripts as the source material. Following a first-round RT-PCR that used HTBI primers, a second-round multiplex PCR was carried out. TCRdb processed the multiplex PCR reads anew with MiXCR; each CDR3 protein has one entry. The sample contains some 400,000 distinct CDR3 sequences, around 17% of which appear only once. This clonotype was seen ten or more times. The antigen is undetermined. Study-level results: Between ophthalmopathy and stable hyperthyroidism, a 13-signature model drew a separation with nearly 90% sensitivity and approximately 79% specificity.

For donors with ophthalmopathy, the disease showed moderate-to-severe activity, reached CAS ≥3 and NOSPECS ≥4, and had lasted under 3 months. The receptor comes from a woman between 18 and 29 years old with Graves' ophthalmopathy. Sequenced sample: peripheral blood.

The CDR3: CASSFGVLGAYEQYF. The CDR3 DNA reads as TGTGCCAGCAGCTTTGGGGTATTGGGTGCCTACGAGCAGTACTTC. V is TRBV11-2 and J is TRBJ2-7; no firm D call. This CDR3 contains 15 residues. Trimming stripped 3 bases from V and 2 bases from J, with 14 bases between. Germline V gene lookup returns CDR1 SGHAT and CDR2 FQNNGV.